The 18 T cell receptor beta chains presented below share a single source sample, sequenced in a study of blood T cell repertoires in COVID-19. Assay used: immunoSEQ multiplex PCR; TCRdb lists only in-frame clones, some missing. The sample includes 200,000 to 300,000 clones, roughly 86% of them seen just once. Sequencing input: peripheral blood. The receptors were sampled from a human donor in a cohort sampled during active COVID-19.

The chain combines TRBV7-2 with TRBJ1-1, with 9 bases that match TRBD1. CDR1 and CDR2 from the germline V gene are SGHTA and FQGNSA. The CDR3 totals 14 residues. J lost 4 bases, V lost 4 bases, and 4 bases had no gene match. The CDR3 nucleotides read TGTGCCAGCAGCTGGGACAGGGTGAGCACTGAAGCTTTCTTT. The encoded protein is CASSWDRVSTEAFF.

The chain joins TRBV6-2 or TRBV6-3 to TRBJ1-1, with a weak D call TRBD1 (6 bases). The V end was cut by 3 bases, the J end by 4 bases, with 9 bases between. Germline assignment: CDR1 MNHEY and CDR2 SVGEGT. CDR3 length: 13 amino acids. The DNA for the CDR3 is TGTGCCAGCAGTTATTCAGGGGCCACTGAAGCTTTCTTT. Protein sequence: CASSYSGATEAFF.

The J gene is TRBJ1-2, the V gene TRBV7-2; TRBD1 is a possible D gene (5 bases). The CDR3 has 14 amino acids. CDR1 SGHTA and CDR2 FQGNSA come from the germline V gene. Deletions cut 2 bases from V and 4 bases from J, with 11 bases between. CDR3: CASSLNIQGYGYTF. CDR3 in DNA: TGTGCCAGCAGCTTAAACATCCAGGGCTATGGCTACACCTTC.

The V and J genes are TRBV5-5 and TRBJ1-3, with TRBD1 matching over 7 bases. V dropped 2 bases and J dropped 0; count of bases not matched to a gene: 2. The CDR3 is 15 amino acids. The germline V gene encodes CDR1 SGHKS and CDR2 YYEKEE (reference sequence). The CDR3 region has the DNA TGTGCCAGCAGCTTACAGGGGTCCTCTGGAAACACCATATATTTT. This gives the protein CASSLQGSSGNTIYF.

The chain employs TRBV14 and TRBJ2-7; D possibly corresponds to TRBD2 (7 bases). The CDR3 loop spans 20 amino acids. Germline assignment: CDR1 SGHDN and CDR2 FVKESK. Trimming took off 3 bases at V and 2 bases at J, with 29 bases between the two ends. The CDR3 here is CASSHVTGLKRPSGTYEQYF. The CDR3 DNA is TGTGCCAGCAGCCACGTTACAGGGCTAAAGCGCCCTAGCGGAACCTACGAGCAGTACTTC.

On this clone: One end of the junction is discordant with germline, which a read error may explain. This chain uses TRBV7-7 with TRBJ2-5; the match to TRBD2 covers 8 bases. CDR3 length equals 15 residues. Germline V lookup: CDR1 SSHAT, CDR2 FNYEAQ (reference sequence). For the CDR3, the DNA is TGTGCTAGCAGCCAAAAAGGACTAGCCGGTGAGACCCAGTACTTC. Translation: CASSQKGLAGETQYF.

This rearrangement joins TRBV4-3 to TRBJ2-7, with a tentative D call TRBD1 (6 bases). V lost 0 bases, J lost 6 bases, and 18 bases lay in between. Per the germline V gene, CDR1 is LGHNA and CDR2 is YSLEER. The CDR3 extends over 16 amino acids. DNA of the CDR3: TGCGCCAGCAGCCAAGAAGGAGGAACAGGGTGGGGCGAGCAGTACTTC. This translates into CASSQEGGTGWGEQYF.

This clone was seen once. The chain links TRBV9 to TRBJ1-1, with 7 bases that match TRBD1. The CDR3 loop spans 14 amino acids. CDR1 is SGDLS, CDR2 YYNGEE, per germline. V lost 3 bases, J lost 0 bases, and 2 bases stayed unmatched. DNA for the CDR3: TGTGCCAGCAGCGGGGACAGACTGAACACTGAAGCTTTCTTT. Its protein product is CASSGDRLNTEAFF. The whole variable domain, filled in from reference TRBV9 and TRBJ1-1, reads DSGVTQTPKHLITATGQRVTLRCSPRSGDLSVYWYQQSLDQGLQFLIQYYNGEERAKGNILERFSAQQFPDLHSELNLSSLELGDSALYFCASSGDRLNTEAFFGQGTRLTVV.

The chain combines TRBV24-1 with TRBJ2-1; D might be TRBD2 (6 bases). Germline assignment: CDR1 KGHDR and CDR2 SFDVKD. Between the trimmed V and J ends, which lost 9 bases and 10 bases, there was a span of 12 bases. This CDR3 is 11 amino acids long. CDR3 in amino acids: CATDSGGEQFF. The CDR3 coding sequence is TGTGCCACCGATAGCGGAGGGGAGCAGTTCTTC.

The chain has TRBV5-5 and TRBJ1-5; 12 nucleotides agree with TRBD1. The CDR3 runs 16 residues. With V trimmed by 0 bases and J by 7 bases, 5 bases remained unmatched. Germline lookup yields CDR1 SGHKS and CDR2 YYEKEE (reference sequence). The CDR3 DNA reads TGTGCCAGCAGCTTGGTGGGACAGGGGGCCGGACAGCCCCAGCATTTT. This sequence encodes CASSLVGQGAGQPQHF.

The chain has TRBV24-1 and TRBJ1-2, with D hard to call. The CDR3 is 14 amino acids. Germline V gene sequence: CDR1 KGHDR, CDR2 SFDVKD. V was pared by 0 bases and J by 4 bases, with 8 bases between. CDR3 DNA sequence: TGTGCCACCAGTGATTTGACTGAGTCCTATGGCTACACCTTC. It codes for CATSDLTESYGYTF.

The rearrangement links TRBV9 to TRBJ1-3; weak D call: TRBD1 (6 bases). The V and J ends lost 2 bases and 0 bases respectively, with 15 bases between them. This CDR3 comprises 17 residues. Germline-derived CDR1 and CDR2 are SGDLS and YYNGEE. The CDR3 DNA follows: TGTGCCAGCAGCGTCCAGGACAGACCCTACTCTGGAAACACCATATATTTT. The encoded protein is CASSVQDRPYSGNTIYF.

This chain joins TRBV3-1 (or the pseudogene TRBV3-2) and TRBJ1-3; D ambiguous. CDR1 and CDR2 (germline): LGHDT, YNNKEL (reference sequence). The ends were cut back, 0 bases at V and 0 bases at J, with 6 bases in the middle. CDR3 length: 15 amino acids. CDR3 nucleotides: TGTGCCAGCAGCCAAGACCCCCGCTCTGGAAACACCATATATTTT. Encoded protein: CASSQDPRSGNTIYF.

The chain uses TRBV7-2 and TRBJ2-7; D remains unclear. Germline loops: CDR1 SGHTA, CDR2 FQGNSA. Trimming stripped 0 bases from V and 0 bases from J, with 18 bases between. CDR3 size: 18 residues. The CDR3 here is CASSLAHQNPISSYEQYF. The CDR3 DNA is TGTGCCAGCAGCTTAGCGCACCAAAACCCGATCAGCTCCTACGAGCAGTACTTC.

This clone was recorded once. The chain combines TRBV6-5 with TRBJ1-4; 7 bases map to TRBD1. V shed 6 bases, J shed 7 bases, and the junction held 5 bases outside the gene matches. The germline CDR1 and CDR2 sequences are MNHEY and SVGAGI. This CDR3 is built from 13 residues. In DNA form, the CDR3 reads TGTGCCAGCAGGGTCACAGGGGCTGAAAAACTGTTTTTT. Translation: CASRVTGAEKLFF.

The chain employs TRBV18 and TRBJ1-1; unclear D gene. Germline V gene data show CDR1 as KGHSH and CDR2 as LQKENI. The CDR3 sequence is 12 residues long. V gave up 10 bases and J gave up 4 bases, with 13 bases separating them. The CDR3 is CATSQGGTEAFF. The CDR3 DNA follows: TGTGCCACCTCCCAAGGAGGCACTGAAGCTTTCTTT.

The V gene is TRBV24-1, the J gene TRBJ1-5; 9 nucleotides line up with TRBD1. The CDR3 runs 17 residues. Trimming at V came to 11 bases and at J to 2 bases, leaving 15 bases not matched to a gene. CDR1 and CDR2 (germline): KGHDR, SFDVKD. The CDR3 DNA reads as TGTGCCAGAAGGGACAGGGCGTCCTTACGCTGCAATCAGCCCCAGCATTTT. Translating gives CARRDRASLRCNQPQHF.

The CDR3 loop reads CAWSELENQPQHF. The CDR3 DNA reads as TGTGCCTGGAGTGAGTTGGAGAATCAGCCCCAGCATTTT. This sequence joins TRBV30 and TRBJ1-5; D is unresolved. With 1 base removed from V and 4 bases from J, the gap between germline ends came to 8 bases. The CDR3 loop spans 13 amino acids. In germline, CDR1 is GTSNPN, CDR2 SVGIG (reference sequence). Together with reference TRBV30 and TRBJ1-5, the CDR3 gives the full variable domain: SQTIHQWPATLVQPVGSPLSLECTVEGTSNPNLYWYRQAAGRGLQLLFYSVGIGQISSEVPQNLSASRPQDRQFILSSKKLLLSDSGFYLCAWSELENQPQHFGDGTRLSIL.